This is a list of T cell receptor beta chains from one sample in a study of blood T cell repertoires in COVID-19. TCRdb keeps only in-frame clones here, not all; method: immunoSEQ multiplex PCR. Of roughly 110,000 clones detected, more than 70% appear once; the ten largest clones hold around 4.4%. Sequencing used peripheral blood. The receptors here all came from a man aged 70-80 years with acute or convalescent COVID-19. The CDR3 runs from the conserved cysteine through the conserved F or W. D genes are given only for firm matches. Clone size appears in some rows only: once, few, many, or a class for an expanded clone.

>NA|few|TRBJ1-5|TRBV19
TGTGCCAGTAGTAAACAGGGTCTCGGCAATCAGCCCCAGCATTTT
CASSKQGLGNQPQHF
>TRBD1|few|TRBJ1-5|TRBV6-5
TGTGCCAGCAAGCAGGGGGCTAGCAATCAGCCCCAGCATTTT
CASKQGASNQPQHF
>NA|few|TRBJ1-4|TRBV2
TGTGCCAGCAGCCGGGAGTCTAATGAAAAACTGTTTTTT
CASSRESNEKLFF
>TRBD2|once|TRBJ2-3|TRBV6-2/TRBV6-3
TGTGCCAGCAGTTACGACGGGGGGGCCACAGATACGCAGTATTTT
CASSYDGGATDTQYF
>TRBD2|NA|TRBJ2-1|TRBV3-1/TRBV3-2
TGTGCCAGCAGCCAAGATGGTAGCGGGGGCCCCAATGAGCAGTTCTTC
CASSQDGSGGPNEQFF
>NA|NA|TRBJ2-3|TRBV30
TGTGCCTGGAGCGGCCGACAAAGCACAGATACGCAGTATTTT
CAWSGRQSTDTQYF
>NA|NA|TRBJ1-2|TRBV28
TGTGCCAGCGGGGGGAGGGAGGGCTACACCTTC
CASGGREGYTF
>TRBD1|NA|TRBJ1-1|TRBV6-6
TGTGCCAGCACCCGGACAGGGGACACTGAAGCTTTCTTT
CASTRTGDTEAFF
>NA|NA|TRBJ2-7|TRBV27
TGTGCCAGCAGCGGACACGACAGCCTAAACTACGAGCAGTACTTC
CASSGHDSLNYEQYF
>NA|NA|TRBJ2-5|TRBV3-1/TRBV3-2
TGTGCCAGCAGCCAAGATCTTTTCGGGGCCCAGTACTTC
CASSQDLFGAQYF
>NA|few|TRBJ2-1|TRBV5-1
TGCGCCAGCAGCTTGGGTCCAGGGGAATCCTACAATGAGCAGTTCTTC
CASSLGPGESYNEQFF
>TRBD1|NA|TRBJ1-5|TRBV2
TGTGCCAGCAGTGAAGCGCGGACAGGGGCGGGTCAGCCCCAGCATTTT
CASSEARTGAGQPQHF
>NA|NA|TRBJ1-1|TRBV11-2
TGTGCCAGCAGCGGGGGGTTAGGCGTAGCTTTCTTT
CASSGGLGVAFF
>NA|NA|TRBJ1-4|TRBV11-2
TGTGCCAGCAGCTCACAGGGTGGGACTAATGAAAAACTGTTTTTT
CASSSQGGTNEKLFF
>NA|few|TRBJ1-2|TRBV15
TGTGCCACCTGGGGTGGTCAGGGGCCGCTTGCCTATGGCTACACCTTC
CATWGGQGPLAYGYTF
>NA|NA|TRBJ2-2|TRBV7-2
TGTGCCAGCAGCTCGACAGGGAACACCGGGGAGCTGTTTTTT
CASSSTGNTGELFF
>NA|NA|TRBJ1-1|TRBV24-1
TGTGCCACCTGCCCCTCTCAGGAAATGAACACTGAAGCTTTCTTT
CATCPSQEMNTEAFF
>NA|NA|TRBJ1-2|TRBV6-5
TGTGCCAGCAAACAGAGGGATTTTGGCTACACCTTC
CASKQRDFGYTF
>NA|NA|TRBJ1-1|TRBV12-3/TRBV12-4
TGTGCCACCCGTATCTACACTGAAGCTTTCTTT
CATRIYTEAFF
>NA|NA|TRBJ2-4|TRBV15
TGTGCCACCAGCAGAGATCCGGTCCCCCTAGCCAAAAACATTCAGTACTTC
CATSRDPVPLAKNIQYF
>NA|NA|TRBJ1-1|TRBV7-6
TGTGCCAGCAGCCCTAGTACAGCCCAACGGAGGGGAGGGGGTACTGAAGCTTTCTTT
CASSPSTAQRRGGGTEAFF
>TRBD1|NA|TRBJ2-1|TRBV11-3
TGTGCCAGCAGCTTAAGGGGACAGACCTACAATGAGCAGTTCTTC
CASSLRGQTYNEQFF
>NA|NA|TRBJ1-5|TRBV2
TGTGCCAGCAGAGATGGGGGCACGCAGCCCCAGCATTTT
CASRDGGTQPQHF
>NA|NA|TRBJ1-5|TRBV7-6
TGTGCCAGCAGCCAAACTGAGAACAATCAGCCCCAGCATTTT
CASSQTENNQPQHF
>NA|NA|TRBJ2-1|TRBV2
TGTGCCAGCAGAGCACTAGGCTTGCCCTACAATGAGCAGTTCTTC
CASRALGLPYNEQFF
>NA|NA|TRBJ2-5|TRBV29-1
TGCAGCGTTTCGGCAGGGCAAGAGACCCAGTACTTC
CSVSAGQETQYF
>TRBD1|NA|TRBJ2-2|TRBV10-2
TGCGCCAGCTCCGTGACAGGGGGCTCCGGGGAGCTGTTTTTT
CASSVTGGSGELFF
>TRBD1|NA|TRBJ2-2|TRBV7-3
TGTGCCAGCAGCTCGGGACAGGGGGCATGGAGCACCGGGGAGCTGTTTTTT
CASSSGQGAWSTGELFF
>TRBD2|NA|TRBJ2-5|TRBV27
TGTGCCAGCAGCCCACTGGTTAGCGGGGGCCGAATTCAAGAGACCCAGTACTTC
CASSPLVSGGRIQETQYF